The rows below give T cell receptor beta chains drawn from one sample of a study of blood T cell repertoires in COVID-19. Assay used: immunoSEQ multiplex PCR; TCRdb lists only in-frame clones, some missing. The sample contains fewer than 500,000 clones, 70% to 90% of which appear only once. Sequences were obtained from peripheral blood. The receptors shown here come from a woman aged 25-40 years with active or convalescent COVID-19. CDR3s include the opening cysteine and the closing phenylalanine or tryptophan. The order of the fields is J gene, CDR3 length, clone size, D gene, V gene, CDR3 protein, CDR3 DNA. A D gene is named only where the DNA matches it firmly. Where a row states a size, it is once, few, many or the class of an expanded clone; other rows omit it.

J: TRBJ1-5; length: 14; size: -; D: TRBD1; V: TRBV5-8; CDR3: CASSPGTGYQPQHF; DNA: TGTGCCAGCAGCCCGGGGACAGGATATCAGCCCCAGCATTTT
J: TRBJ1-2; length: 14; size: -; D: -; V: TRBV19; CDR3: CASSSDANPYGYTF; DNA: TGTGCCAGTAGTAGCGATGCCAATCCCTATGGCTACACCTTC
J: TRBJ2-3; length: 13; size: -; D: -; V: TRBV27; CDR3: CASSFGSGDTQYF; DNA: TGTGCCAGCAGTTTTGGGTCGGGTGATACGCAGTATTTT
J: TRBJ2-1; length: 16; size: -; D: TRBD2; V: TRBV5-1; CDR3: CASSFLQRGGDNEQFF; DNA: TGCGCCAGCAGCTTCCTCCAGCGGGGGGGTGACAATGAGCAGTTCTTC
J: TRBJ2-5; length: 18; size: -; D: TRBD2; V: TRBV6-1; CDR3: CASSEALSGGASRETQYF; DNA: TGTGCCAGCAGTGAAGCCCTTAGCGGGGGGGCCTCTCGAGAGACCCAGTACTTC
J: TRBJ1-1; length: 17; size: -; D: -; V: TRBV25-1; CDR3: CASSDSPGAGGGTEAFF; DNA: TGTGCCAGCAGTGATTCTCCTGGGGCGGGGGGTGGTACTGAAGCTTTCTTT
J: TRBJ2-1; length: 15; size: -; D: TRBD2; V: TRBV4-1; CDR3: CASSQGPAGDNEQFF; DNA: TGCGCCAGCAGCCAAGGTCCGGCGGGGGACAATGAGCAGTTCTTC
J: TRBJ2-7; length: 11; size: -; D: -; V: TRBV20-1; CDR3: CSATGMNEQYF; DNA: TGCAGTGCTACAGGGATGAACGAGCAGTACTTC
J: TRBJ1-3; length: 18; size: -; D: -; V: TRBV6-6; CDR3: CASSPLQSLQGSGNTIYF; DNA: TGTGCCAGCAGTCCTCTCCAATCGCTCCAGGGGTCGGGAAACACCATATATTTT
J: TRBJ2-2; length: 16; size: -; D: -; V: TRBV3-1/TRBV3-2; CDR3: CASSQALAYYTGELFF; DNA: TGTGCCAGCAGCCAAGCCCTAGCTTATTACACCGGGGAGCTGTTTTTT
J: TRBJ1-2; length: 16; size: -; D: TRBD1; V: TRBV6-1; CDR3: CASSGLQGGDNYGYTF; DNA: TGTGCCAGCAGTGGTCTACAGGGGGGGGATAACTATGGCTACACCTTC
J: TRBJ1-2; length: 16; size: -; D: TRBD1; V: TRBV13; CDR3: CASSLAAAGGLRGYTF; DNA: TGTGCCAGCAGCTTAGCTGCGGCAGGGGGTCTTCGTGGCTACACCTTC
J: TRBJ2-7; length: 13; size: -; D: -; V: TRBV19; CDR3: CASSTAAGYEQYF; DNA: TGTGCCAGTAGTACCGCTGCGGGCTACGAGCAGTACTTC
J: TRBJ2-2; length: 11; size: -; D: -; V: TRBV7-9; CDR3: CASSFEGELFF; DNA: TGTGCCAGCAGCTTTGAGGGGGAGCTGTTTTTT
J: TRBJ1-1; length: 16; size: -; D: -; V: TRBV19; CDR3: CASSTLGGTRRTEAFF; DNA: TGTGCCAGTAGTACCTTGGGGGGGACCCGCCGGACTGAAGCTTTCTTT
J: TRBJ2-1; length: 13; size: -; D: -; V: TRBV6-1; CDR3: CASSEPSYNEQFF; DNA: TGTGCCAGCAGTGAACCATCCTACAATGAGCAGTTCTTC
J: TRBJ1-1; length: 15; size: few; D: -; V: TRBV5-1; CDR3: CASSSSGTENTEAFF; DNA: TGCGCCAGCAGCTCCTCCGGGACTGAGAACACTGAAGCTTTCTTT